These 20 T cell receptor beta chains originate from one sample sequenced in a study of T cells in Graves' hyperthyroidism and ophthalmopathy. RNA transcripts were the template for amplifying TCR beta CDR3 regions. The HTBI primer set served for first-round RT-PCR of the TCR CDR3. In TCRdb, the multiplex PCR reads were re-called with MiXCR into one record per CDR3 protein. The profile covers more than 550,000 distinct CDR3 sequences, with approximately 15% appearing a single time and 15% taken by the ten largest. The specimen sequenced was blood. These receptors all come from a man over 45 with Graves' hyperthyroidism.

This clonotype was detected a few times. The gene calls are TRBV5-6 and TRBJ2-4; D could derive from TRBD1 or TRBD2 (5 bases each). The germline V gene encodes CDR1 SGHDT and CDR2 YYEEEE. Trimming shortened V by 4 bases and J by 4 bases, and 12 bases separated the two germline ends. The length of the CDR3 is 14 residues. CDR3 protein: CASSNQGEKNIQYF. The CDR3 DNA reads as TGTGCCAGCAGCAACCAGGGAGAGAAAAACATTCAGTACTTC.

Ten or more counts support this clonotype. The J gene is TRBJ2-7, the V gene TRBV6-5, with D tentatively TRBD1 (6 bases). V lost 0 bases and J 0 bases, leaving 9 bases between the germline ends. Germline CDR1 and CDR2: MNHEY and SVGAGI. This CDR3 is 15 amino acids long. CDR3 region: CASSYSSRGSYEQYF. CDR3 nucleotide sequence: TGTGCCAGCAGTTACTCCAGCAGGGGCTCCTACGAGCAGTACTTC.

Ten or more counts support this clonotype. V and J are TRBV2 and TRBJ2-7; no reliable D call. The CDR3 runs 12 residues. Per the germline V gene, CDR1 is SNHLY and CDR2 is FYNNEI. V gave up 3 bases and J gave up 4 bases, with 7 bases separating them. CDR3 sequence reads: CASSDEGYEQYF. The DNA for the CDR3 is TGTGCCAGCAGTGATGAAGGATACGAGCAGTACTTC.

This sequence joins TRBV24-1 and TRBJ2-1; D gene ambiguous. V was trimmed by 4 bases and J by 6 bases, leaving 9 bases between them. This CDR3 has 13 residues. Looked up from germline, CDR1 is KGHDR and CDR2 is SFDVKD. The CDR3 here is CATSDWTGNEQFF. The CDR3 DNA is TGTGCCACCAGTGACTGGACCGGCAATGAGCAGTTCTTC.

This clonotype was recorded a few times. The chain has TRBV29-1 and TRBJ1-1; no clear D. Germline V gene lookup returns CDR1 SQVTM and CDR2 ANQGSEA. Trimming cost V 7 bases and J 5 bases, with 11 bases left between them. The CDR3 is 11 amino acids. The CDR3 DNA follows: TGCAGCGATCTCGGAACGACTGAAGCTTTCTTT. Its protein product is CSDLGTTEAFF.

The table lists this clonotype with a count of one. The junction shows a germline mismatch at one end, possibly a read error. The chain combines TRBV11-2 with TRBJ2-1; no firm D call. The CDR3 runs to 17 residues. Per the germline V gene, CDR1 is SGHAT and CDR2 is FQNNGV. As DNA, the CDR3 is TGTGCCAGCAGCCCACCTTTCCCCCACCCTATACACAATGAGCAGTCCTTC. Its protein is CASSPPFPHPIHNEQSF.

This clonotype was observed at least ten times. The gene calls are TRBV6-1 and TRBJ1-1; 9 bases are a match to TRBD1. The ends lost 9 bases at V and 3 bases at J; junction bases unmatched: 8. Germline values: CDR1 MNHNS, CDR2 SASEGT. This CDR3 is built from 14 residues. CDR3 loop: CASIGRQGDTEAFF. The CDR3 DNA is TGTGCCAGTATAGGGCGACAGGGGGACACTGAAGCTTTCTTT.

The V and J genes are TRBV29-1 and TRBJ1-3; perhaps TRBD1 as D (5 bases). V was trimmed by 7 bases and J by 0 bases, leaving 13 bases between them. Germline V lookup: CDR1 SQVTM, CDR2 ANQGSEA. This CDR3 is 14 amino acids long. CDR3 DNA: TGCAGCGCCTGCGTGGGACCCTCTGGAAACACCATATATTTT. Translated: CSACVGPSGNTIYF.

The chain employs TRBV2 and TRBJ2-3; TRBD2 matches at 8 bases. The J segment lost 2 bases and the V segment lost 5 bases, leaving 15 bases of the junction unmatched. The length of the CDR3 is 18 residues. The V gene's germline CDR1 is SNHLY and CDR2 FYNNEI. The CDR3 DNA sequence: TGTGCCAGCAGTAGCGGGAGAGCCGATAAGTTCCCCACAGATACGCAGTATTTT. This translates into CASSSGRADKFPTDTQYF.

This clonotype was picked up many times. The V and J genes are TRBV6-2 or TRBV6-3 and TRBJ2-1; 9 bases are shared with TRBD2. With V trimmed by 2 bases and J by 0 bases, 5 bases remained unmatched. CDR3 length: 17 amino acids. Germline assignment: CDR1 MNHEY and CDR2 SVGEGT. The chain's CDR3 is CASSYVAGALSYNEQFF. In DNA form, the CDR3 reads TGTGCCAGCAGTTACGTAGCGGGAGCGCTCTCCTACAATGAGCAGTTCTTC.

This clonotype was found many times. The chain links TRBV18 to TRBJ1-1; D uncertain. CDR3 length: 16 amino acids. With 0 bases removed from V and 3 bases from J, the gap between germline ends came to 14 bases. Germline V gene sequence: CDR1 KGHSH, CDR2 LQKENI. Here the CDR3 reads CASSPPVGRQDTEAFF. Here the CDR3 DNA reads TGTGCCAGCTCACCACCGGTCGGGCGCCAGGACACTGAAGCTTTCTTT.

This clonotype was seen repeatedly, ten times or more. The chain has TRBV28 and TRBJ2-1; a possible D gene is TRBD1 (6 bases). V shed 6 bases and J shed 4 bases, with 16 bases lying between them. The CDR3 has 15 amino acids. CDR1 is MDHEN, CDR2 SYDVKM, per germline. The CDR3 spells CASRNTGTNYNEQFF. The CDR3 DNA reads TGTGCCAGCAGGAATACCGGGACAAATTACAATGAGCAGTTCTTC.

This clonotype was detected many times. J is TRBJ2-2 and V is TRBV28, with 7 bases identical to TRBD1. This CDR3 spans 14 amino acids. J lost 4 bases, V lost 5 bases, and 4 bases had no gene match. The germline V gene encodes CDR1 MDHEN and CDR2 SYDVKM. In nucleotides, the CDR3 is TGTGCCAGCAGTCCGGGGACAGTCACCGGGGAGCTGTTTTTT. It is translated as CASSPGTVTGELFF.

This clonotype was picked up many times. The gene calls are TRBV7-9 and TRBJ1-5; D is possibly TRBD1 (6 bases). The CDR3 is made up of 14 amino acids. The V gene's germline CDR1 is SEHNR and CDR2 FQNEAQ (reference sequence). With 5 bases removed from V and 7 bases from J, the gap between germline ends came to 15 bases. CDR3: CASSATGREQPQHF. CDR3 DNA: TGTGCCAGCAGCGCCACAGGGAGGGAGCAGCCCCAGCATTTT.

This clonotype was detected a few times. The chain employs TRBV3-1 and TRBJ2-2; 12 bases map to TRBD2. V dropped 1 base and J dropped 0; count of bases not matched to a gene: 3. Per the germline V gene, CDR1 is LGHDT and CDR2 is YNNKEL (reference sequence). CDR3 length: 18 amino acids. In DNA, the CDR3 is TGTGCCAGCAGCCAAGCGGGACTAGCGGGCGCGAACACCGGGGAGCTGTTTTTT. Protein product: CASSQAGLAGANTGELFF.

The rearrangement links TRBV12-3 or TRBV12-4 to TRBJ2-7, with 8 bases matching TRBD1. Trimming at V came to 4 bases and at J to 6 bases, leaving 8 bases not matched to a gene. The CDR3 runs to 14 residues. The CDR3 region has the DNA TGTGCCAGCAGTTACGACAGGGGTACTTTCGAGCAGTACTTC. Translated: CASSYDRGTFEQYF.

In this sample, this clonotype turned up many times. This chain links TRBV7-2 with TRBJ2-5, with D perhaps matching TRBD2 (6 bases). Trimming took off 2 bases at V and 4 bases at J, with 14 bases between the two ends. This CDR3 contains 15 residues. Germline V gene sequence: CDR1 SGHTA, CDR2 FQGNSA. CDR3: CASSLRPPGVETQYF. As DNA, the CDR3 is TGTGCCAGCAGCTTACGCCCCCCGGGGGTAGAGACCCAGTACTTC.

This clonotype has at least ten counts. The chain has TRBV11-2 and TRBJ2-2, with no clear D. Trimming took off 7 bases at V and 4 bases at J, with 13 bases between the two ends. The CDR3 covers 14 residues. CDR1 is SGHAT and CDR2 is FQNNGV in the germline V gene. CDR3 region: CASNRVVATGELFF. The CDR3 nucleotides read TGTGCCAGCAATCGGGTAGTTGCCACCGGGGAGCTGTTTTTT.

V gene TRBV29-1 combines with J gene TRBJ2-7; 9 bases agree with TRBD2. V shed 0 bases, J shed 7 bases, and the junction held 7 bases outside the gene matches. The CDR3 covers 14 residues. Per germline, CDR1 SQVTM and CDR2 ANQGSEA. DNA of the CDR3: TGCAGCGTTGAAGAGATAGCGGGAGTGGGGGAGCAGTACTTC. Its protein is CSVEEIAGVGEQYF.

The rearrangement links TRBV19 to TRBJ1-1; weak D call: TRBD1 (5 bases). Germline CDR1 reads LNHDA; CDR2 reads SQIVND (reference sequence). V shed 5 bases and J shed 4 bases, with 14 bases lying between them. The CDR3 contains 14 residues. This chain's CDR3 is CASSVTGKGTEAFF. The CDR3 nucleotides read TGTGCCAGTAGTGTCACAGGTAAGGGCACTGAAGCTTTCTTT.